The TCR beta chain described here comes from a study of breast tumors, draining lymph nodes, adjacent tissues. Axillary draining lymph nodes of breast cancer patients supplied the node samples. The CDR3 spans 13 residues. Trimming cost V 3 bases and J 7 bases, with 14 bases left between them. Per germline, CDR1 SGDLS and CDR2 YYNGEE. TCRdb called the multiplex PCR reads again in MiXCR, with one record for every CDR3 protein. The sample yields about 200,000 distinct CDR3 sequences, roughly 31% seen once. Study-wide findings and caveats: The lymph node origin of tumor T cells was framed as consistent with a hypothesis, not demonstrated. Tumor TCR diversity was below lymph nodes but above nontumor tissue.

This clonotype was counted ten times or more. What it binds is not known. The sample comprised axillary lymph node tissue. The V call is TRBV9, the J call TRBJ2-7; D uncertain. The clonotype was recovered from a female donor with breast cancer. Some clones in this sample may be carry-over from other donors' samples. The CDR3 is CASSATAGGEQYF. As DNA, the CDR3 is TGTGCCAGCAGCGCGACGGCCGGTGGGGAGCAGTACTTC.